This T cell receptor (beta chain) stems from a study of regulatory T cells in long-lasting Graves disease (dated by TCRdb to the early 2020s). Regarding the study in general: Antithyroid drugs had been taken for less than 3 months by newly diagnosed Graves' disease patients. Peripheral blood TCR sequencing and RNA sequencing compared persistent Graves' disease patients with newly diagnosed Graves' disease patients. The study took place in China and was registered as a clinical trial. A total of approximately 35 samples were covered by TCR sequencing, comprising approximately 13 persistent and approximately 20 newly diagnosed Graves' disease patients. What the work shows at the level of the full study, not this receptor alone: The study examined only peripheral blood because the primary lesion, thyroid tissue, could not be accessed. Compared with newly diagnosed patients, patients with persistent Graves' disease had lower TCR Shannon entropy and fewer highly expanded clones, which suggests clonal expansion. Persistent disease showed preferential use of TRBV28, TRBJ1-2 and TRBJ2-5, whereas newly diagnosed disease favored TRBV20-1 and TRBJ2-1. More public clonotypes were shared among persistent patients (approximately 3,000) than among newly diagnosed patients (966). Only the TCR beta chain was sequenced and analyzed. The small sample size was acknowledged by the authors as a limitation that may reduce accuracy.

The CDR3 starts with the cysteine, ends with the phenylalanine, and has 12 residues. The CDR3 DNA has 36 bases and is translated from base 1. The germline V gene encodes CDR1 DFQATT and CDR2 SNEGSKA (reference sequence). V and J are truncated by 3 bases and 0 bases respectively, leaving an intervening sequence of 3 bases. In the paper's terms, the time point label means: newly diagnosed GD, antithyroid drugs for less than 3 months. RNA was extracted from PBMCs in TRIzol for both TCR sequencing and RNA sequencing. The diagnosis of Graves' disease was made according to American Thyroid Association guidelines. Patients were recruited from an endocrinology department in Xi'an, China. From each patient, around 9.3 milliliters of peripheral blood was collected into an EDTA anticoagulant tube. PBMCs were isolated by Ficoll Paque Plus density gradient separation without further T cell sorting. An Agilent 2100 Bioanalyzer and agarose gel were used to assess RNA quality, and a NanoDrop 2000 was used to measure RNA concentration.

The library was generated by multiplex PCR. Reads for this sample came from an Illumina HiSeq 4000. iRepertoire HTBI primers and Arm-PCR amplification of CDR3 regions were used to construct TCR beta libraries. Before sequencing, the PCR products went through gel purification. As for how the authors treated the data: Across samples, roughly 60 TRBV and roughly 15 TRBJ segments were identified and used for gene usage analysis of CDR3 amino acid clonotypes. Filtered high-quality paired reads were merged into contigs using COPE and FqMerger. BLAST was used to align contigs to IMGT TRBV, TRBD and TRBJ reference genes, and CDR3 was defined according to IMGT. Highly expanded clones were defined as clonotypes with a frequency above 0.1%. Repertoire diversity was measured by Shannon entropy, and V-J evenness by the Gini coefficient. Clonotypes shared by more than one individual were considered public. TCRdb trimmed the raw reads at Q25, called clones with MiXCR and kept productive beta chains. A single entry per CDR3 protein holds the most common genes and DNA from its merged rows. These V and J calls are TCRdb output, not the study's own analysis. The sample table records roughly 560,000 distinct CDR3 sequences; roughly 16% of these occur just once. Approximately 25% of the sample is taken by the ten largest.

As concerns this clonotype: There is no known antigen for this receptor. Base qualities were left out, and no much larger clone turns up one base away.

These data are also associated with another study on T cells in Graves' hyperthyroidism and ophthalmopathy. As that second paper reports: Stable Graves' hyperthyroidism was defined as the absence of progression to ophthalmopathy over 18 months of follow-up. The hyperthyroidism patients were between 18 and 65 years old and newly diagnosed, with a disease duration of less than 2 months. Patients with uncontrolled infections, other autoimmune diseases, pregnancy or lactation were excluded. Clinical symptoms, serum thyroxine and TRAb, thyroid ultrasound, and orbital computed tomography formed the basis for the diagnoses. The first round of RT-PCR for the TCR CDR3 was performed with the HTBI primer set and the Qiagen OneStep RT-PCR kit. Most expanded thyroid clonotypes (frequency above 0.001) were also detected in blood, a finding suggesting that blood repertoires may reflect thyroid immune responses. A 13 V-J signature model separated ophthalmopathy from stable hyperthyroidism, with around 90% sensitivity and 81% to 83% specificity in cross-validation and 80%/75% in testing. In validation, progression to ophthalmopathy was predicted by the model with 70.59% sensitivity and roughly 76% specificity, a median of roughly 6 months before onset. TCR V-J signatures able to tell the groups apart were searched for in a discovery cohort of 90 to 100 patients, of whom around 43 had Graves' ophthalmopathy and roughly 58 had stable Graves' hyperthyroidism. Whether ophthalmopathy could be predicted prospectively was tested in an independent validation cohort made up of approximately 19 hyperthyroidism patients plus 17 patients who later progressed to ophthalmopathy. For training and testing, the 95 to 100 patients in the discovery cohort were randomly divided in a 7:3 ratio. Thyroid tissue and blood T-cell repertoires from roughly 6 Graves' hyperthyroidism patients were also compared in the study. After blood sampling, hyperthyroidism patients were treated with methimazole at a starting dose of 30 mg daily, and ophthalmopathy patients were treated with high-dose intravenous methylprednisolone. Libraries were constructed in a second round of multiplex PCR, after which size selection and purification were performed. Paired-end sequencing of the libraries was performed with 100 bp reads on an Illumina HiSeq2000. SOAPnuke was used to process the raw data, with reads discarded if the reads contained adapters or uncalled bases, had a mean Phred below 15, or lacked an exact constant-primer or identifier match. High-quality paired reads were merged with COPE v1.2.5, and unique nucleotide sequences were defined as clonotypes. Clonotypes were aligned to IMGT TRBV, TRBD and TRBJ reference segments using MiTCR v1.1. The analysis was restricted to V-J combinations with a frequency above 0.0001, which together covered 99% to 99.2% of the repertoires. A TCS score was defined as the ratio of F50 (clonal expansion) to E x V (chaos), with BLOSUM62-based TCRdist applied between CDR3 peptides within each V-J. Welch's t-statistics and random forest reduced approximately 520 V-J features to around 14, which were used in a naive Bayes classifier (R e1071). Sample size was not statistically predetermined, and investigators were not blinded to group allocation. TCR Vbeta CDR3 sequencing of 135 peripheral blood samples (roughly 43 ophthalmopathy, 75 to 80 hyperthyroidism and some 17 progressor patients) is reported in the paper.

Rearrangement joined TRBV20-1 to TRBJ2-1; no D segment can be confidently identified. This clonotype was sampled from a woman aged 40-65 years with Graves disease. Donor details come from another sample of the same person, matched by shared clones. The input for sequencing was peripheral blood mononuclear cells (PBMCs), taken at new diagnosis, from a patient treated with antithyroid drugs. The sequenced DNA is TGCAGTGCTAGGTTCTCCTACAATGAGCAGTTCTTC. Its translation reads: CSARFSYNEQFF.